This TCR beta chain is drawn from a study of cytomegalovirus exposure and HLA in healthy donors. General study findings and limits: Most TCRs appeared rarely, but some public TCRs recurred in many donors.

In the PCR, 60 Vbeta and 13 Jbeta primers were used. Libraries were prepared by immunoSEQ multiplex PCR; TCRdb keeps only in-frame clonotypes and omits some of them. The sample records some 170,000 clones, 70% to 80% being singletons. As to this clone: Its antigen is undetermined.

Material: PBMCs. The TCR comes from a male donor in good health and CMV-seronegative.

CDR3 amino acids: CASSAPRGAGGTDTQYF. The CDR3 region has the DNA TGTGCCAGCAGTGCGCCGAGGGGAGCGGGAGGCACAGATACGCAGTATTTT. The V call is TRBV6-1, the J call TRBJ2-3, with 8 bases lining up with TRBD2. Unmatched junction bases numbered 10, after V lost 4 bases and J lost 1 base. CDR3 length: 17 amino acids. CDR1 MNHNS and CDR2 SASEGT come from the germline V gene.